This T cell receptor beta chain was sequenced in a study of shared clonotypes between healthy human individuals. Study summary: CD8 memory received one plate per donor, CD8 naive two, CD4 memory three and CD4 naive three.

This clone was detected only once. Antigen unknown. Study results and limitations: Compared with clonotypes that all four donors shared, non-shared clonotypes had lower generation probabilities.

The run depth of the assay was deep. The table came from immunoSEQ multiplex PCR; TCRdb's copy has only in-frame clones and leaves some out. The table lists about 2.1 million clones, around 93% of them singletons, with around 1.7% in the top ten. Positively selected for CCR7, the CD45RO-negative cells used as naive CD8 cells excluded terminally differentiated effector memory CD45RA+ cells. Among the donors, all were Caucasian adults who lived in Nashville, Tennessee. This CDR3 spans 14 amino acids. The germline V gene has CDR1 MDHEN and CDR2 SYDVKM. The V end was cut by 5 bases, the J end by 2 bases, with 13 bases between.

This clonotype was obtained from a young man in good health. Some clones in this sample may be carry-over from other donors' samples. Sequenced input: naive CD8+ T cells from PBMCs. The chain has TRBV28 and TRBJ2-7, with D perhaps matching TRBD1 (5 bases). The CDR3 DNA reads TGTGCCAGCAGTCCTCGACAGTTTCCCTACGAGCAGTACTTC. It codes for CASSPRQFPYEQYF.